The 22 T cell receptor beta chains listed next were all sequenced from one sample in a study of blood T cell repertoires in COVID-19. Sequenced by immunoSEQ multiplex PCR; TCRdb stores in-frame clones only, minus some. The sample carries some 110,000 clones, more than 60% recorded once. Sequencing input: peripheral blood. Receptors originate from a middle-aged man with acute or convalescent COVID-19.

This chain joins TRBV3-1 (or the pseudogene TRBV3-2) and TRBJ2-1; D possibly corresponds to TRBD2 (5 bases). This CDR3 comprises 14 residues. V lost 3 bases to trimming and J lost 4 bases, with 10 bases between them. The germline V gene has CDR1 LGHDT and CDR2 YNNKEL (reference sequence). The CDR3 protein is CASSQLASYNEQFF. The CDR3 DNA is TGTGCCAGCAGCCAGCTAGCATCTTACAATGAGCAGTTCTTC.

The J gene is TRBJ1-5, the V gene TRBV5-8; 7 bases agree with TRBD1. The CDR3 consists of 15 residues. CDR1 SGHTS and CDR2 YDEGEE come from the germline V gene. After removal of 2 bases from V and 3 bases from J, the junction contained 5 bases not matched to a gene. The CDR3 here is CASSLGTDYNQPQHF. CDR3 DNA sequence: TGTGCCAGCAGCTTAGGGACAGACTACAATCAGCCCCAGCATTTT.

V and J are TRBV10-3 and TRBJ1-2, with D possibly matching TRBD1 (5 bases). CDR3 length equals 14 residues. V was shortened by 0 bases and J by 8 bases, with 13 bases between the two germline ends. Germline V lookup: CDR1 ENHRY, CDR2 SYGVKD. CDR3 region: CAISESEGVRGYTF. For the CDR3, the DNA is TGTGCCATCAGTGAGTCGGAAGGGGTGCGGGGCTACACCTTC.

The chain couples TRBV7-9 to TRBJ2-1; 7 bases are a match to TRBD1. Germline V gene sequence: CDR1 SEHNR, CDR2 FQNEAQ (reference sequence). The CDR3 runs 13 residues. The J segment lost 4 bases and the V segment lost 5 bases, leaving 2 bases of the junction unmatched. Here the CDR3 DNA reads TGTGCCAGCAGCCCGGGACAGTACAATGAGCAGTTCTTC. Protein sequence: CASSPGQYNEQFF. The full variable domain, with the rest looked up from reference TRBV7-9 and TRBJ2-1, is DTGVSQNPRHKITKRGQNVTFRCDPISEHNRLYWYRQTLGQGPEFLTYFQNEAQLEKSRLLSDRFSAERPKGSFSTLEIQRTEQGDSAMYLCASSPGQYNEQFFGPGTRLTVL.

The chain joins TRBV27 to TRBJ2-3; 11 bases fit TRBD2. The CDR3 extends over 18 amino acids. The junction had 19 bases not matched to a gene; V was cut back by 5 bases and J by 9 bases. Germline CDR1 MNHEY, CDR2 SMNVEV (reference sequence). This CDR3 reads CASSNPPGLAVGPTTQYF. The DNA for the CDR3 is TGTGCCAGCAGTAATCCACCGGGACTAGCGGTGGGACCCACCACGCAGTATTTT.

This chain links TRBV7-3 with TRBJ1-2, with TRBD1 matching over 8 bases. The CDR3 extends over 15 amino acids. Per the germline V gene, CDR1 is SGHTA and CDR2 is FQGTGA. Losses at the gene ends were 1 base for V and 4 bases for J; bases not matched to a gene: 5. CDR3 coding DNA: TGTGCCAGCAGCTTAAGCCAGGACAGGGTCTATGGCTACACCTTC. Translation: CASSLSQDRVYGYTF.

This clone was seen a single time. The chain links TRBV7-8 to TRBJ2-3; D is undetermined. The germline V gene has CDR1 SGHVS and CDR2 FQNEAQ. V was clipped by 3 bases and J by 2 bases, with 6 bases between them. This CDR3 region has 13 residues. The CDR3 nucleotides are TGTGCCAGCAGCTTCTCCCCCACAGATACGCAGTATTTT. Its translation: CASSFSPTDTQYF.

V and J are TRBV6-5 and TRBJ2-3, with TRBD1 as a possible D gene (5 bases). The CDR3 is 15 residues long. CDR1 is MNHEY and CDR2 is SVGAGI in the germline V gene. V gave up 4 bases and J gave up 5 bases, with 16 bases separating them. The CDR3: CASSSLGQGKDTQYF. As DNA, the CDR3 is TGTGCCAGCAGTTCTCTAGGGCAGGGTAAAGATACGCAGTATTTT.

The rearrangement uses TRBV7-6 and TRBJ1-4; D gene uncertain. CDR3 length equals 13 residues. The germline CDR1 and CDR2 sequences are SGHVS and FNYEAQ. V was cut by 8 bases and J by 3 bases, with 10 bases left in between. The CDR3 DNA is TGTGCCAGCCAGCCAGGTCCTAATGAAAAACTGTTTTTT. This sequence encodes CASQPGPNEKLFF.

This clone was observed a few times. The rearrangement uses TRBV3-1 (or the pseudogene TRBV3-2) and TRBJ1-1; weak D call: TRBD1 (5 bases). Germline assignment: CDR1 LGHDT and CDR2 YNNKEL (reference sequence). V was clipped by 2 bases and J by 5 bases, with 9 bases between them. This CDR3 is 13 amino acids long. The CDR3 loop is CASSQPGKTEAFF. The DNA of the CDR3 is TGTGCCAGCAGCCAACCAGGGAAGACTGAAGCTTTCTTT.

V usage is TRBV7-6 and J usage is TRBJ2-1; 7 bases fit TRBD1. The CDR3 is 15 residues long. V was pared by 5 bases and J by 6 bases, with 10 bases of the junction left unmatched. Germline values: CDR1 SGHVS, CDR2 FNYEAQ. CDR3 coding DNA: TGTGCCAGCAGCCGCACCCCGGGACAGACCAATGAGCAGTTCTTC. This translates into CASSRTPGQTNEQFF.

The chain joins TRBV3-1 (or the pseudogene TRBV3-2) to TRBJ2-5, with 8 bases matching TRBD2. CDR3 length: 14 residues. V was clipped by 5 bases and J by 1 base; unmatched bases: 3. Germline CDR1 is LGHDT and CDR2 is YNNKEL (reference sequence). CDR3 in DNA: TGTGCCAGCAGCATCGGACTAGCCCAAGAGACCCAGTACTTC. It codes for CASSIGLAQETQYF.

The chain employs TRBV10-1 and TRBJ2-3, with 7 bases that match TRBD2. V dropped 3 bases and J dropped 6; count of bases not matched to a gene: 9. The germline CDR1 and CDR2 sequences are WNHNN and SYGVQD (reference sequence). CDR3 length equals 15 residues. The CDR3 nucleotides read TGCGCCAGCAGTGAAGGCAGCGGGGCCGGGGATACGCAGTATTTT. Protein: CASSEGSGAGDTQYF.

This chain links TRBV7-8 with TRBJ2-7, with 7 bases identical to TRBD2. Trimming at V came to 1 base and at J to 0 bases, leaving 6 bases not matched to a gene. Germline-derived CDR1 and CDR2 are SGHVS and FQNEAQ. The CDR3 length is 16 residues. Here the CDR3 DNA reads TGTGCCAGCAGCTTAGGTCCCGGCGGGAGCTCCTACGAGCAGTACTTC. It is translated as CASSLGPGGSSYEQYF.

The rearrangement links TRBV27 to TRBJ1-5, with a tentative D call TRBD1 (5 bases). Germline V gene data show CDR1 as MNHEY and CDR2 as SMNVEV (reference sequence). Trimming removed 2 bases at V and 6 bases at J, with 14 bases between. The CDR3 runs to 15 residues. CDR3 amino acids: CASSLVGGRGQPQHF. The CDR3 region has the DNA TGTGCCAGCAGTTTAGTCGGGGGAAGAGGTCAGCCCCAGCATTTT.

This rearrangement joins TRBV7-9 to TRBJ2-5, with D maybe TRBD2 (5 bases). V was pared by 5 bases and J by 5 bases, with 18 bases between. The CDR3 consists of 15 residues. Looked up from germline, CDR1 is SEHNR and CDR2 is FQNEAQ (reference sequence). DNA for the CDR3: TGTGCCAGCAGCCCGACTACCTTTCCCGGGGAGACCCAGTACTTC. Amino acids: CASSPTTFPGETQYF.

V is TRBV13 and J is TRBJ2-2; TRBD2 agrees at 8 bases. CDR1 PRHDT and CDR2 FYEKMQ come from the germline V gene (reference sequence). V shed 5 bases and J 2 bases; nucleotides not matched to a gene: 10. The CDR3 runs 17 residues. Written as DNA, the CDR3 is TGTGCCAGCAGCCCCTGGGGTAGCGGGGCCAACACCGGGGAGCTGTTTTTT. Translated, it gives CASSPWGSGANTGELFF.

V gene TRBV19 combines with J gene TRBJ1-1, with D uncertain. Per germline, CDR1 LNHDA and CDR2 SQIVND (reference sequence). CDR3 length: 13 amino acids. V lost 6 bases to trimming and J lost 2 bases, with 10 bases between them. CDR3 sequence reads: CASREEGNTEAFF. In DNA, the CDR3 is TGTGCCAGTAGGGAGGAGGGTAACACTGAAGCTTTCTTT.

This rearrangement joins TRBV7-2 to TRBJ2-3; 8 bases align to TRBD2. Germline loops: CDR1 SGHTA, CDR2 FQGNSA. J was trimmed by 6 bases and V by 7 bases; bases with no gene match: 12. This CDR3 has 15 amino acids. The CDR3 DNA sequence: TGTGCCAGCAACATACTGCGGGGGGCCGGGGATACGCAGTATTTT. It codes for CASNILRGAGDTQYF.

CDR3 bases: TGTGCCAGTACCTGGGGCCCCTATAGCAATCAGCCCCAGCATTTT. Protein: CASTWGPYSNQPQHF. The V and J genes are TRBV19 and TRBJ1-5, with D perhaps TRBD1 (5 bases). CDR3 size: 15 residues. Looked up from germline, CDR1 is LNHDA and CDR2 is SQIVND (reference sequence). Trimming took off 7 bases at V and 0 bases at J, with 13 bases between the two ends.

This chain joins TRBV9 and TRBJ2-7; the D is unclear. CDR1 SGDLS and CDR2 YYNGEE come from the germline V gene. V was clipped by 1 base and J by 6 bases, with 17 bases between them. The CDR3 length is 15 residues. CDR3 amino acids: CASSVSPTVRVEQYF. The CDR3 bases are TGTGCCAGCAGCGTATCTCCCACGGTTCGGGTCGAGCAGTACTTC.

This chain joins TRBV30 and TRBJ2-5; D might be TRBD2 (6 bases). Germline V gene lookup returns CDR1 GTSNPN and CDR2 SVGIG (reference sequence). The CDR3 consists of 12 residues. CDR3 sequence: CALGAGGETQYF. DNA for the CDR3: TGTGCTCTAGGGGCTGGAGGGGAGACCCAGTACTTC.